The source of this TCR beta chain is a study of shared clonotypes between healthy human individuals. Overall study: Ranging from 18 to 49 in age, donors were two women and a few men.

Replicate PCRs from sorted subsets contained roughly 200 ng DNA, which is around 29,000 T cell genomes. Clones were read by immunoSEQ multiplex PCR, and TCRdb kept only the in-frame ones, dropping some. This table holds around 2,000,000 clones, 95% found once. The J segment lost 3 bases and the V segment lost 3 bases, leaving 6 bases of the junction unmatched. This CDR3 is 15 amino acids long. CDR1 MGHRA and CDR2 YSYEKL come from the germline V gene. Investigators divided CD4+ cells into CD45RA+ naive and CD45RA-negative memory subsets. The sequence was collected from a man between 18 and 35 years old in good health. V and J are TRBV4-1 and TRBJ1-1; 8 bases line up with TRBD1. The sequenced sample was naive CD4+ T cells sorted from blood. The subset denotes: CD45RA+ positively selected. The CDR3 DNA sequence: TGCGCCAGCAGCCACGACAGGGGCGTGGACACTGAAGCTTTCTTT. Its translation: CASSHDRGVDTEAFF.